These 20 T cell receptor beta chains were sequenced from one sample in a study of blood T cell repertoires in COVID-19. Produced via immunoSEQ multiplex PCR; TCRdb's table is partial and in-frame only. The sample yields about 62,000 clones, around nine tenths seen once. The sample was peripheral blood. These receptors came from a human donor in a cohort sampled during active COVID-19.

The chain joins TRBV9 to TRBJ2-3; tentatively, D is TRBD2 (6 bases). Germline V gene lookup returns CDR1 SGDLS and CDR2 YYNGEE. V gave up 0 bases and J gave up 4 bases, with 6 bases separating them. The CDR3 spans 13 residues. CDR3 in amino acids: CASSVGGADTQYF. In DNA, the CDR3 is TGTGCCAGCAGCGTAGGGGGGGCAGATACGCAGTATTTT. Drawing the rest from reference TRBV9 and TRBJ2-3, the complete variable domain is DSGVTQTPKHLITATGQRVTLRCSPRSGDLSVYWYQQSLDQGLQFLIQYYNGEERAKGNILERFSAQQFPDLHSELNLSSLELGDSALYFCASSVGGADTQYFGPGTRLTVL.

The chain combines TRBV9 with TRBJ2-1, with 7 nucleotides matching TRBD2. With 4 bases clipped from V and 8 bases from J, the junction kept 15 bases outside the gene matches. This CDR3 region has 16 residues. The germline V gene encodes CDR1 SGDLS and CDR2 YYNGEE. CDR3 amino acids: CASSLPSAGKRYEQFF. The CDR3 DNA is TGTGCCAGCAGCCTCCCTTCAGCGGGAAAAAGATATGAGCAGTTCTTC.

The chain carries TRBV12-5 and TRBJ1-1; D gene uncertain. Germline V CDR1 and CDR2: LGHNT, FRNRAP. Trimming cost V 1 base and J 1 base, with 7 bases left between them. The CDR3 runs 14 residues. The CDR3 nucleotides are TGTGCTAGTGGTTTGGAGACACCGAACACTGAAGCTTTCTTT. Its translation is CASGLETPNTEAFF.

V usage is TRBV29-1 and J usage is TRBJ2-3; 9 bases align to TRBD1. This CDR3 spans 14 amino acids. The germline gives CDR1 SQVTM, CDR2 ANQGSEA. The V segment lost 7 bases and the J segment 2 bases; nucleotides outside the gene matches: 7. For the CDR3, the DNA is TGCAGCGCCCCAGACAGGGGGAACACAGATACGCAGTATTTT. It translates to CSAPDRGNTDTQYF.

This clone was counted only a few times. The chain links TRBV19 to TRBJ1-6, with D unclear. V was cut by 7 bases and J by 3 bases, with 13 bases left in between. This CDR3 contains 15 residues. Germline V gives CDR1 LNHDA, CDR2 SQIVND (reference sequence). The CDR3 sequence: CASNRDWDYNSPLHF. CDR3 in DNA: TGTGCCAGTAATCGGGATTGGGACTATAATTCACCCCTCCACTTT. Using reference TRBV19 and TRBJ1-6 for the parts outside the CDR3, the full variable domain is DGGITQSPKYLFRKEGQNVTLSCEQNLNHDAMYWYRQDPGQGLRLIYYSQIVNDFQKGDIAEGYSVSREKKESFPLTVTSAQKNPTAFYLCASNRDWDYNSPLHFGNGTRLTVT.

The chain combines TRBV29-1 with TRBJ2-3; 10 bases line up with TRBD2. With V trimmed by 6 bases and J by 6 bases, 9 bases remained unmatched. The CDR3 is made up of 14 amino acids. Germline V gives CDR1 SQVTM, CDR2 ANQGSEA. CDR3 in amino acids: CSVGVSGRPDTQYF. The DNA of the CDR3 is TGCAGCGTGGGGGTTAGCGGGAGGCCGGATACGCAGTATTTT.

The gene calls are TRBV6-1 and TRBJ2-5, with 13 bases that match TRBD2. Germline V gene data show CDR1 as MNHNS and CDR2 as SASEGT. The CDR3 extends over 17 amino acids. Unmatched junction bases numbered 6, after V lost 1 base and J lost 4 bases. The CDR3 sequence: CASSEGTSGGRGETQYF. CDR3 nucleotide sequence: TGTGCCAGCAGTGAAGGGACTAGCGGGGGCCGCGGAGAGACCCAGTACTTC.

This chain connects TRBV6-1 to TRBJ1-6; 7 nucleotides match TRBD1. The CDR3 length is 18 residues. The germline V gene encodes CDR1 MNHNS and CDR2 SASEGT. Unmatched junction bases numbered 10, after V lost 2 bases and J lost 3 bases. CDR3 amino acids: CASSEKRGLRFYNSPLHF. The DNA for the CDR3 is TGTGCCAGCAGTGAAAAGAGGGGGCTACGTTTCTATAATTCACCCCTCCACTTT.

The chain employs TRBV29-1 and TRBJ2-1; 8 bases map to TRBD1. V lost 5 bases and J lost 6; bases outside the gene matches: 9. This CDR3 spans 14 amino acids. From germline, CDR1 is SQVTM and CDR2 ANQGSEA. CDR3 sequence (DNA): TGCAGCGTTTTCGGACAGGGATTTACCAATGAGCAGTTCTTC. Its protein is CSVFGQGFTNEQFF.

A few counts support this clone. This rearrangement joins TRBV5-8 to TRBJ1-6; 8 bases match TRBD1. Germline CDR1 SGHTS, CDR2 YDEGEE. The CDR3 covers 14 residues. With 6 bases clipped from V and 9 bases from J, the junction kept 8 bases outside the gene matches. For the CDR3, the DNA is TGTGCCAGCACCTTCCGGGACAGGACTTCACCCCTCCACTTT. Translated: CASTFRDRTSPLHF.

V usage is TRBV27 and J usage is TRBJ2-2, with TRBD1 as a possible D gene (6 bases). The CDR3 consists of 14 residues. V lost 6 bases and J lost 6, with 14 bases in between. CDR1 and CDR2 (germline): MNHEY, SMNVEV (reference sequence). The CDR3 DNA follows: TGTGCCAGCAGCCACAGGGATTTAGCCGGGGAGCTGTTTTTT. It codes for CASSHRDLAGELFF.

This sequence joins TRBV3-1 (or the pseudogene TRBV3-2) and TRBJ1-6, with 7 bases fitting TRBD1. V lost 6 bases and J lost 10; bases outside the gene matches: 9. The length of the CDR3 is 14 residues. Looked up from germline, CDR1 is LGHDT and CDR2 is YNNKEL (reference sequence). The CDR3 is CASRLRDSESPLHF. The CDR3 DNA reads TGTGCCAGCAGGCTACGGGACAGCGAGTCACCCCTCCACTTT.

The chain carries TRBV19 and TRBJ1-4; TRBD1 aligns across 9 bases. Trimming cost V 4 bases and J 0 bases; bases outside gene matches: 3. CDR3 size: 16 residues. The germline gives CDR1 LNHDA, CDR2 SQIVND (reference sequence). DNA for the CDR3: TGTGCCAGTAGTAGGGGACAGGGTGCAACTAATGAAAAACTGTTTTTT. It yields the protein CASSRGQGATNEKLFF.

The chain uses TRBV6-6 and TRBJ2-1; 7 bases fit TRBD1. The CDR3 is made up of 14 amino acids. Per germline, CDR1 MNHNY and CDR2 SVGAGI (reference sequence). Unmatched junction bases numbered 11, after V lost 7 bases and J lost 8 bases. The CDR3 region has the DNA TGTGCCAGCAATACACAGGGGTTAGTGGATGAGCAGTTCTTC. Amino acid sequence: CASNTQGLVDEQFF.

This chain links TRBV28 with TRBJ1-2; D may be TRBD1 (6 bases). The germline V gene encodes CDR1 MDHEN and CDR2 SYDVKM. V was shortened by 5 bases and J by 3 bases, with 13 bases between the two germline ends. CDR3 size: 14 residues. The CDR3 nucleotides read TGTGCCAGCAGTCCGTACAGGGATTACTATGGCTACACCTTC. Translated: CASSPYRDYYGYTF.

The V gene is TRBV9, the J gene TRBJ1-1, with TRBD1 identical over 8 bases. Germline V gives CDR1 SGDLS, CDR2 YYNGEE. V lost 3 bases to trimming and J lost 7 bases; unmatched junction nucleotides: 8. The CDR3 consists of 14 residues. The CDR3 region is CASSATGGRGEAFF. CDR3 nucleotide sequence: TGTGCCAGCAGCGCCACAGGGGGACGTGGTGAAGCTTTCTTT.

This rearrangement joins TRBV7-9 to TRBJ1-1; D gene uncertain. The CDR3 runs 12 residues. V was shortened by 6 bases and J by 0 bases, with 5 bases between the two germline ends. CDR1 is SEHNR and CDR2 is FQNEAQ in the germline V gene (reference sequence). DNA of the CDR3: TGTGCCAGCAGTAGAATGAACACTGAAGCTTTCTTT. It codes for CASSRMNTEAFF.

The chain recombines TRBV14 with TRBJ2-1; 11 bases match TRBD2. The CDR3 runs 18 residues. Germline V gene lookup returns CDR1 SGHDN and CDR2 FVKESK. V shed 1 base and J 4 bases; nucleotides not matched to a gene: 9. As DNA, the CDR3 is TGTGCCAGCAGCCAAGGCCAGCTAGCGGGGGGAGGGTACAATGAGCAGTTCTTC. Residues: CASSQGQLAGGGYNEQFF.

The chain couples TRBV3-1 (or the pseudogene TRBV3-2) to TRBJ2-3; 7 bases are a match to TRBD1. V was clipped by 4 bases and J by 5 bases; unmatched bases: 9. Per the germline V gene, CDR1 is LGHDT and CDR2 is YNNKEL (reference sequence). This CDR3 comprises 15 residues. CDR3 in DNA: TGTGCCAGCAGCCCAAATAGGGGGCGCGTAGATACGCAGTATTTT. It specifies CASSPNRGRVDTQYF.

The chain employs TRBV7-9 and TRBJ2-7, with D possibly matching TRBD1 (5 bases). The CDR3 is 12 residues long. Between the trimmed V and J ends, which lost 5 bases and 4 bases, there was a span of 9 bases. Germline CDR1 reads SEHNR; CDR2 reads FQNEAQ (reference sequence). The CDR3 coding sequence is TGTGCCAGCAGCACCACAGGTTACGAGCAGTACTTC. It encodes CASSTTGYEQYF.